This T cell receptor (beta chain) stems from a study of T cell changes during pregnancy in multiple sclerosis. Data came from immunoSEQ multiplex PCR; TCRdb stores just in-frame clones and leaves some out. The repertoire holds over 25,000 clones, with roughly 90% as singletons. The receptor was isolated from a female donor with multiple sclerosis, enrolled in a pregnancy study. The source was CD8+ T cells from peripheral blood mononuclear cells, collected after pregnancy.

Here the CDR3 reads CSLGRDYGYTF. In nucleotides, the CDR3 is TGCAGCCTTGGTAGAGACTATGGCTACACCTTC. This sequence joins TRBV29-1 and TRBJ1-2, with D unresolved. Trimming took off 8 bases at V and 3 bases at J, with 10 bases between the two ends. Per germline, CDR1 SQVTM and CDR2 ANQGSEA. The CDR3 covers 11 residues.